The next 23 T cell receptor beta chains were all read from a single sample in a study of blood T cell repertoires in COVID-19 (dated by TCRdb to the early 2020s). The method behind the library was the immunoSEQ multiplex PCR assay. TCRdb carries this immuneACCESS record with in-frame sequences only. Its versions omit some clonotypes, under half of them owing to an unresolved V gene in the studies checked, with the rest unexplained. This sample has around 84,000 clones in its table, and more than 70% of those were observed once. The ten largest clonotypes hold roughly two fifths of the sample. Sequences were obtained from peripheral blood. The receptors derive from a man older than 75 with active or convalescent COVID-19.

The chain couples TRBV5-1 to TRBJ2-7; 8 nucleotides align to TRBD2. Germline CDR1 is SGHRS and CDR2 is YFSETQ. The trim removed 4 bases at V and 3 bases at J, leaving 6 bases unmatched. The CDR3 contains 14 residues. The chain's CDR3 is CASSPTSVDYEQYF. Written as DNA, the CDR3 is TGCGCCAGCAGCCCGACTAGCGTAGACTACGAGCAGTACTTC.

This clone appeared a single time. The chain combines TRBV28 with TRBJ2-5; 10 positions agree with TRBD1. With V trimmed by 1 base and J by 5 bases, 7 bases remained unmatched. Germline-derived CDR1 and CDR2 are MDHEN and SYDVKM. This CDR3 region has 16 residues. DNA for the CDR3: TGTGCCAGCAGTTTATTGGGGGACAGGGGACGGGAGACCCAGTACTTC. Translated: CASSLLGDRGRETQYF. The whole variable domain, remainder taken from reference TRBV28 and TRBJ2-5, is DVKVTQSSRYLVKRTGEKVFLECVQDMDHENMFWYRQDPGLGLRLIYFSYDVKMKEKGDIPEGYSVSREKKERFSLILESASTNQTSMYLCASSLLGDRGRETQYFGPGTRLLVL.

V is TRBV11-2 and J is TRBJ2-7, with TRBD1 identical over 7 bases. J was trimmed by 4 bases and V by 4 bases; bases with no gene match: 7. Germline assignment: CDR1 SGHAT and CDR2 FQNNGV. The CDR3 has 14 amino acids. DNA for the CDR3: TGTGCCAGCAGCTCGACAGGGCAGCTTTACGAGCAGTACTTC. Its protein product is CASSSTGQLYEQYF.

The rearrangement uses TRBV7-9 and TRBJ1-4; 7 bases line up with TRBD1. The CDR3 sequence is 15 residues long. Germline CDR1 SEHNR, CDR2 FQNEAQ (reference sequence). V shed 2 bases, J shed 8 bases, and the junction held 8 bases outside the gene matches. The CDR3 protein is CASSLRGTGVEKLFF. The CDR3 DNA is TGTGCCAGCAGCTTACGAGGCACAGGGGTAGAAAAACTGTTTTTT.

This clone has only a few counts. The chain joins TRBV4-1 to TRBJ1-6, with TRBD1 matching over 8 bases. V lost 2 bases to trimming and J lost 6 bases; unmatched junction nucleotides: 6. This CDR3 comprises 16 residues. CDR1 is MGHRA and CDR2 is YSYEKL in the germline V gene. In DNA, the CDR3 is TGCGCCAGCAGCCAATTACAGGGGGTTGCTAATTCACCCCTCCACTTT. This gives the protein CASSQLQGVANSPLHF.

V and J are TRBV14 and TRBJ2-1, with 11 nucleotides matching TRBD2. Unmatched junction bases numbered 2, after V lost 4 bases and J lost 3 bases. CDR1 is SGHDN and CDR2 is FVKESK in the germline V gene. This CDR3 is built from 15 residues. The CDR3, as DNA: TGTGCCAGCAGCCCCACTAGCGGGAGCTACAATGAGCAGTTCTTC. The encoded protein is CASSPTSGSYNEQFF.

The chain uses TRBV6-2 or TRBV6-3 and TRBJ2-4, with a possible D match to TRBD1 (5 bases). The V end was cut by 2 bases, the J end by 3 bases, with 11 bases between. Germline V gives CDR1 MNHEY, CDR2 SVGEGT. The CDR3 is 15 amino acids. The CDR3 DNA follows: TGTGCCAGCAGTTACGTGCGGACAAACAAAAACATTCAGTACTTC. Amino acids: CASSYVRTNKNIQYF.

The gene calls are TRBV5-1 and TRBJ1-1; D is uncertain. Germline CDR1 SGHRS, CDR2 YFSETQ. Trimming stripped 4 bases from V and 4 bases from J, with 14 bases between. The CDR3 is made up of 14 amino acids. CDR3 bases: TGCGCCAGCAGCCCGGAGGAGGGAGGCACTGAAGCTTTCTTT. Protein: CASSPEEGGTEAFF.

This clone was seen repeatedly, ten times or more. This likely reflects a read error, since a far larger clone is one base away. CDR3 loop: CARSPLPGEETQYF. As DNA, the CDR3 is TGCGCCCGCAGCCCACTCCCGGGAGAAGAGACCCAGTACTTC. J is TRBJ2-5 and V is TRBV4-3, with D possibly matching TRBD2 (6 bases). CDR1 LGHNA and CDR2 YSLEER come from the germline V gene. The CDR3 is 14 residues long.

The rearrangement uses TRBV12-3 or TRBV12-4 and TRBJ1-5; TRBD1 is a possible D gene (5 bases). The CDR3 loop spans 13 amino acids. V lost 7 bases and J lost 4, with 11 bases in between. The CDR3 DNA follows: TGTGCCAGCAATGGGGCTTCTAATCAGCCCCAGCATTTT. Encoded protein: CASNGASNQPQHF.

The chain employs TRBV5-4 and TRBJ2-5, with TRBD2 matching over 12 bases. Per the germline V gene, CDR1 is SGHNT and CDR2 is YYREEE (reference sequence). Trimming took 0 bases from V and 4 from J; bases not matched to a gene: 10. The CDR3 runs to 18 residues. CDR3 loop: CASSLAQTSGGVVETQYF. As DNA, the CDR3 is TGTGCCAGCAGCTTGGCCCAGACTAGCGGGGGTGTCGTAGAGACCCAGTACTTC. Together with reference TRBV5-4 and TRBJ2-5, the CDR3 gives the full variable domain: ETGVTQSPTHLIKTRGQQVTLRCSSQSGHNTVSWYQQALGQGPQFIFQYYREEENGRGNFPPRFSGLQFPNYSSELNVNALELDDSALYLCASSLAQTSGGVVETQYFGPGTRLLVL.

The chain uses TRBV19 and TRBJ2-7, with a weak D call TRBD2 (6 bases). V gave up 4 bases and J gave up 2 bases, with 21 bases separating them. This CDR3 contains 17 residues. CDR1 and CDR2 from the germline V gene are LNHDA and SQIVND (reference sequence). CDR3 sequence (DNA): TGTGCCAGTAGTACGTCGGCTAGCGCCACCTTCACCTACGAGCAGTACTTC. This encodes CASSTSASATFTYEQYF.

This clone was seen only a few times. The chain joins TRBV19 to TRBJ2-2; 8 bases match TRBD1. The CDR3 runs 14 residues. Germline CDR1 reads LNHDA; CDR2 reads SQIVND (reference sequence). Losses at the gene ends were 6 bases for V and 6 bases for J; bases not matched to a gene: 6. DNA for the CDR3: TGTGCCAGTAGCATGAACAGGGGGGCCGGGGAGCTGTTTTTT. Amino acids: CASSMNRGAGELFF.

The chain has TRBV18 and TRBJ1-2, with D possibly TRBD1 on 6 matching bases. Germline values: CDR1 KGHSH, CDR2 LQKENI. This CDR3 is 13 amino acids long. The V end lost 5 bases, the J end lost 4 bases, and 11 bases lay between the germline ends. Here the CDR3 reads CASSSGTIYGYTF. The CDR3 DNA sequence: TGTGCCAGCTCATCCGGGACAATCTATGGCTACACCTTC.

Written as DNA, the CDR3 is TGTGCCAGCAGTTCTCCCCTAGCGGGAGATAAAGAGACCCAGTACTTC. This gives the protein CASSSPLAGDKETQYF. The rearrangement joins TRBV27 to TRBJ2-5; 10 positions agree with TRBD2. Germline loops: CDR1 MNHEY, CDR2 SMNVEV (reference sequence). The length of the CDR3 is 16 residues. V dropped 4 bases and J dropped 3; count of bases not matched to a gene: 8.

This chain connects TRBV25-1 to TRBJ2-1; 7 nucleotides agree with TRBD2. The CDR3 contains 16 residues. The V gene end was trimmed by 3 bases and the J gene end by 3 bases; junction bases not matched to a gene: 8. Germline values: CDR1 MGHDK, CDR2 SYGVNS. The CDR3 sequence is CASSDSSGEVYNEQFF. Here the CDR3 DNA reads TGTGCCAGCAGTGATTCCAGCGGGGAAGTCTACAATGAGCAGTTCTTC.

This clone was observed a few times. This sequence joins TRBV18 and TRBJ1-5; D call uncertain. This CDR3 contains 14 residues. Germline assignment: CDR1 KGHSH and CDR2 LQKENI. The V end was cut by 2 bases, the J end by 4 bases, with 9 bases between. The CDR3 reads CASSPVRGNQPQHF. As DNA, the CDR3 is TGTGCCAGCTCACCAGTAAGAGGGAATCAGCCCCAGCATTTT.

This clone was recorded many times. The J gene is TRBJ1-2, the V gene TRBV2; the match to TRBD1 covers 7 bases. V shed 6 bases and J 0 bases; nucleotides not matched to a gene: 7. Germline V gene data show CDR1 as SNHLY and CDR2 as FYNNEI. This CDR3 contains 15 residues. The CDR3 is CASRDRYSTNYGYTF. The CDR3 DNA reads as TGTGCCAGCAGGGACAGGTATAGCACTAACTATGGCTACACCTTC.

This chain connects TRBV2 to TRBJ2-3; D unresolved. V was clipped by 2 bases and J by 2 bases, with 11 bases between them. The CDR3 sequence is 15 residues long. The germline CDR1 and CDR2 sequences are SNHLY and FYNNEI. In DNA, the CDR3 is TGTGCCAGCAGTGAACGGGTAAAAACCACAGATACGCAGTATTTT. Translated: CASSERVKTTDTQYF.

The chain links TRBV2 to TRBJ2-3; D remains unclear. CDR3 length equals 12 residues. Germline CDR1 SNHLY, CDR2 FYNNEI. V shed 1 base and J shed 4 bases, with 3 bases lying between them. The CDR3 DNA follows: TGTGCCAGCAGTGAAGACTCAGATACGCAGTATTTT. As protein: CASSEDSDTQYF.

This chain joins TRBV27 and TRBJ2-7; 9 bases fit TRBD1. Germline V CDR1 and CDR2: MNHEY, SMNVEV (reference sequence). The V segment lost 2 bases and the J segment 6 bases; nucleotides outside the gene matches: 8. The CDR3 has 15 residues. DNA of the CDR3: TGTGCCAGCAGTTTACGTAGGACAGGGGTCTCCGAGCAGTACTTC. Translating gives CASSLRRTGVSEQYF.

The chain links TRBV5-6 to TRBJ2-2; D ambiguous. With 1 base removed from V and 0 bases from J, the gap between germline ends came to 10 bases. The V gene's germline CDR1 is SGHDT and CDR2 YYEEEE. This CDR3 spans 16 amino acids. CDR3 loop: CASSLRSVANTGELFF. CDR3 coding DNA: TGTGCCAGCAGCTTGCGGAGCGTCGCGAACACCGGGGAGCTGTTTTTT.

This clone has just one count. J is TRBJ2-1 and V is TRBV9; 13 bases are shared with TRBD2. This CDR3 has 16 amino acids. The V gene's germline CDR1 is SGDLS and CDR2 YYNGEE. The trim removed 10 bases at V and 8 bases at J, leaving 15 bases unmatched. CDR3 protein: CAVFPGLAGATDEQFF. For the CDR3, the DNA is TGTGCCGTATTTCCCGGACTAGCGGGAGCAACAGATGAGCAGTTCTTC.